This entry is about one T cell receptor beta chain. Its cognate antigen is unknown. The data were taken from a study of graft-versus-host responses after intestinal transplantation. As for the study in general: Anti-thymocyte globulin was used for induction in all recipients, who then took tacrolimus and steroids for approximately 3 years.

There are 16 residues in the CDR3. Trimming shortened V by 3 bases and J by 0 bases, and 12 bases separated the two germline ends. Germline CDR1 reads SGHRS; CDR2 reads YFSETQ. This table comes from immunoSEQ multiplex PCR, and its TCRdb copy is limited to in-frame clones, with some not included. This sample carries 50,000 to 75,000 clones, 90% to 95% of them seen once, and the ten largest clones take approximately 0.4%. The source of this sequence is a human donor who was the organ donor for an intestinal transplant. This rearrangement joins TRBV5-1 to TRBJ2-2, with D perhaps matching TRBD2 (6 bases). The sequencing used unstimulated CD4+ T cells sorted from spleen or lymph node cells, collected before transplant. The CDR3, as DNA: TGCGCCAGCAGCTCCTTTGCGGGGTCGAACACCGGGGAGCTGTTTTTT. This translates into CASSSFAGSNTGELFF.